The 5 T cell receptor beta chains below come from one sample, sequenced in a study of blood T cells in healthy people across ages. Then a second PCR, running about 7 to 11 cycles, was carried out with a sample-barcoded 5' primer and a J-beta primer mix. MiXCR, run by TCRdb on the 5' RACE reads, gives a single entry per CDR3 protein. The top ten clones hold 3.5% to 4% of a sample with hundreds of thousands of distinct CDR3 sequences, under 25% of them seen once. Sequencing was performed on blood. Receptors were obtained from a man between 65 and 85 years old in good health.

The chain recombines TRBV4-1 with TRBJ2-7; a possible D gene is TRBD2 (6 bases). This CDR3 comprises 16 residues. With 1 base removed from V and 1 base from J, the gap between germline ends came to 14 bases. In germline, CDR1 is MGHRA, CDR2 YSYEKL. CDR3 residues: CASSQVPSAGSYEQYF. The CDR3, as DNA: TGCGCCAGCAGCCAAGTTCCGTCGGCGGGGTCCTACGAGCAGTACTTC.

The sample holds a few counts of this clonotype. For the CDR3, the DNA is TGTGCCAGCAGCCCGGGCGCAGCTGGAAACACCATATATTTT. It is translated as CASSPGAAGNTIYF. The rearrangement links TRBV11-2 to TRBJ1-3; D ambiguous. The CDR3 has 14 amino acids. The V end lost 5 bases, the J end lost 2 bases, and 10 bases lay between the germline ends. Germline V CDR1 and CDR2: SGHAT, FQNNGV.

The genes are TRBV20-1 and TRBJ2-2; unclear D gene. CDR3 length: 14 amino acids. V dropped 5 bases and J dropped 1 base, with 11 bases sitting between them. Germline-derived CDR1 and CDR2 are DFQATT and SNEGSKA (reference sequence). CDR3 coding DNA: TGCAGTGCTCTCACTAACGGGAACACCGGGGAGCTGTTTTTT. Translating it yields CSALTNGNTGELFF.

This clonotype was counted between two and nine times. CDR3 bases: TGCGCCAGCAGTGAGAGAACCGGGACAGGGGGTTCACCCCTCCACTTT. Its protein is CASSERTGTGGSPLHF. The rearrangement joins TRBV10-2 to TRBJ1-6, with 11 positions matching TRBD1. The CDR3 has 16 residues. V shed 2 bases, J shed 9 bases, and the junction held 6 bases outside the gene matches. Germline CDR1 is WSHSY and CDR2 is SAAADI.

The chain employs TRBV20-1 and TRBJ2-5, with 8 bases matching TRBD2. The closer fit of TRBJ2-1 to the DNA end suggests the J call may be wrong. CDR1 and CDR2 from the germline V gene are DFQATT and SNEGSKA (reference sequence). The CDR3 spans 14 residues. CDR3 DNA sequence: TGCAGTGCTAGAGATCCTAGGACTAGCATTGAGCAGTTCTTC. Protein: CSARDPRTSIEQFF.